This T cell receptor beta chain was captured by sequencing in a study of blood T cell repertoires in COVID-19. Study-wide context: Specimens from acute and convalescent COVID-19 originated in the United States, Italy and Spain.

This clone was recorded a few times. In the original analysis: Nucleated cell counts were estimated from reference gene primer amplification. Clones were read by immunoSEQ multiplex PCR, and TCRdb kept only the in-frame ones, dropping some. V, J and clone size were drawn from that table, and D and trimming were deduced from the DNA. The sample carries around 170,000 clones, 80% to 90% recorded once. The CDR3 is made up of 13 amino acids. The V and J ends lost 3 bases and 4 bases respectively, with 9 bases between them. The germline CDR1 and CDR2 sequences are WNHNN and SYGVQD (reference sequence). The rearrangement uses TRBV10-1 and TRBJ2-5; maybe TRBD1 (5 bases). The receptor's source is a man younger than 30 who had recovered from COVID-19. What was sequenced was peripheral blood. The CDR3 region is CASSEGRVETQYF. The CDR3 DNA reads TGCGCCAGCAGTGAAGGCAGGGTAGAGACCCAGTACTTC.